Listed here is a single TCR beta chain. What it recognizes is unknown. TCRdb re-called the RT-PCR reads through MiXCR, storing one row per CDR3 protein. Among more than 200,000 distinct CDR3 sequences listed, 12% were seen once. CDR1 is MNHEY, CDR2 SVGEGT, per germline. This CDR3 comprises 16 residues. Trimming removed 2 bases at V and 4 bases at J, with 14 bases between. The data are from a study of response to subunit inactivated influenza vaccine. General study findings and limits: The authors proposed limited new T cell recruitment per seasonal influenza vaccination.

The TCR comes from a middle-aged man who received an inactivated influenza vaccine. This sequence joins TRBV6-2 or TRBV6-3 and TRBJ2-2; weak D call: TRBD2 (6 bases). This material consisted of non-naive T cells sorted from PBMCs, taken roughly 2 weeks before vaccination. The CDR3 region is CASSYGPGVSTGELFF. In DNA, the CDR3 is TGTGCCAGCAGTTACGGGCCGGGAGTATCCACCGGGGAGCTGTTTTTT.